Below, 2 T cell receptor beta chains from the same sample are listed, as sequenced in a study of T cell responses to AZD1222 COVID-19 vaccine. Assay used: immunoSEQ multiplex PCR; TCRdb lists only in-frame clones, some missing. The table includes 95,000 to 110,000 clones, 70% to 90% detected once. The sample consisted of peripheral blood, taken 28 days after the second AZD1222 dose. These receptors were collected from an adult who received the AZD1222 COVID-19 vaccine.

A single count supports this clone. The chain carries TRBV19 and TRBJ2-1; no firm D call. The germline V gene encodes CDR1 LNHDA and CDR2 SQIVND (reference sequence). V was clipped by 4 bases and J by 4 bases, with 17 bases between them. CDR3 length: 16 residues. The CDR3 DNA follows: TGTGCCAGTAGTACCACTAATAGCCGGGTGTACAATGAGCAGTTCTTC. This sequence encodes CASSTTNSRVYNEQFF.

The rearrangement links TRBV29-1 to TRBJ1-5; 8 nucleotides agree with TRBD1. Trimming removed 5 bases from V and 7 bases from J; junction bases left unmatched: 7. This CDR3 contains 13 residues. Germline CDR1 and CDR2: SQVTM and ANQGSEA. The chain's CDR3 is CSVSRGRGQPQHF. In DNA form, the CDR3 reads TGCAGCGTTTCCAGGGGGCGAGGGCAGCCCCAGCATTTT.